This T cell receptor beta chain emerged from a study of beta chain features in type 1 diabetes. Study-wide results and limits: Type 1 diabetes patients showed a moderate but significant shortening of TCRB CDR3s in all four CD4+ subsets. Shorter templates may be favored by PCR, equally so in patients and controls.

Every bit of the isolated RNA underwent reverse transcription, so sequencing read expressed TCRB transcripts. Libraries were prepared by immunoSEQ multiplex PCR; TCRdb keeps only in-frame clonotypes and omits some of them. The table records 250,000 or so clones, about 63% of them present only once. About this clone itself: Antigen unknown.

Looked up from germline, CDR1 is SQVTM and CDR2 is ANQGSEA. This CDR3 has 14 residues. J was trimmed by 0 bases and V by 6 bases; bases with no gene match: 7. The single heparinised draw taken from each donor contained around 100 mL of blood on average. Sequences were obtained from naive CD4+ T cells from blood. The V gene is TRBV29-1, the J gene TRBJ2-7, with 8 bases matching TRBD1. This TCR was recovered from a man aged 25-45 years in good health. This CDR3 is CSVATGTGSYEQYF. The CDR3 DNA reads TGCAGCGTAGCTACCGGGACAGGCTCCTACGAGCAGTACTTC.